The clone carrying this TCR beta chain was found a few times. Its specificity is unknown. The CDR3 is made up of 15 amino acids. The V gene's germline CDR1 is SGHRS and CDR2 YFSETQ. Trimming took 4 bases from V and 5 from J; bases not matched to a gene: 10. After constant-region reverse-primer amplification, full-length variable regions underwent semi-nested PCR with Nested Universal Primer A. TCRdb redid the calling of the 5' RACE reads with MiXCR, one entry per CDR3 protein. The sample holds tens of thousands of distinct CDR3 sequences, approximately 17% seen once. Study-wide results and limits: In terms of TCR gene usage, tumor memory CD4+ T cells clustered together with blood and lymph node memory CD4+ cells, as well as with lymph node naive CD4+ cells. Whole repertoires were not studied in the larger cohort, only one V-J beta rearrangement. Tumor Tregs overlapped most with tumor, then blood, naive CD4+ cells.

Sequencing used naive CD4+ T cells sorted from a lymph node. The sample's subset: naive CD4+ T cells, CD4+CD45RA+CD25-. The source is a female donor with breast cancer. The chain combines TRBV5-1 with TRBJ2-5, with 8 bases fitting TRBD1. The CDR3 DNA reads as TGCGCCAGCAGCCCTCGGACAGGGTTTTCGGAGACCCAGTACTTC. Translating gives CASSPRTGFSETQYF.